This section outlines one T cell receptor (beta chain) sequence together with its context. Its antigen remains unidentified. The assay was immunoSEQ multiplex PCR, and TCRdb's table has in-frame clones only and misses some. This repertoire shows some 29,000 clones, roughly 76% found once; its top ten account for over 15%. This sample is part of a study of CD4 T cells in relation to SARS-CoV-2 and coronaviruses. CDR1 and CDR2 from the germline V gene are LNHDA and SQIVND (reference sequence). The CDR3 spans 14 residues. The trim removed 8 bases at V and 2 bases at J, leaving 5 bases unmatched. Unexposed donor CD4+ T cells date from 2011-2018, before the COVID-19 pandemic. Isolation of CD4+ T cells took place after less than 13 days in culture.

The clonotype comes from a human donor in good health. Sequenced material: CD4+ T cells from PBMCs, cultured in vitro. The chain uses TRBV19 and TRBJ2-3; 9 positions match TRBD2. CDR3 region: CASSPGLATDTQYF. Here the CDR3 DNA reads TGTGCCAGTTCGCCGGGACTAGCCACAGATACGCAGTATTTT. Using reference TRBV19 and TRBJ2-3 for the parts outside the CDR3, the full variable domain is DGGITQSPKYLFRKEGQNVTLSCEQNLNHDAMYWYRQDPGQGLRLIYYSQIVNDFQKGDIAEGYSVSREKKESFPLTVTSAQKNPTAFYLCASSPGLATDTQYFGPGTRLTVL.